The 5 T cell receptor beta chains below come from one sample, sequenced in a study of T cells in Graves' hyperthyroidism and ophthalmopathy. Using RNA transcripts as the source, TCR beta CDR3 regions were amplified. Primed by the HTBI set, a first-round RT-PCR was run on the TCR CDR3. TCRdb recomputed calls from the multiplex PCR reads with MiXCR, one row per CDR3 protein. The table has about 740,000 distinct CDR3 sequences, 13% to 15% seen once; the top ten hold 9.5% to 13%. What was sequenced was blood. The receptors were sampled from a woman aged 18 to 35 with Graves' hyperthyroidism.

The sample holds many counts of this clonotype. The V call is TRBV6-1, the J call TRBJ2-7; weak D call: TRBD1 (5 bases). The CDR3 covers 14 residues. The germline V gene encodes CDR1 MNHNS and CDR2 SASEGT. Deletions cut 7 bases from V and 1 base from J, with 14 bases between. CDR3 sequence (DNA): TGTGCCAGCACACATCAGGGTGGATCCTACGAGCAGTACTTC. This sequence encodes CASTHQGGSYEQYF.

This clonotype was observed many times. V is TRBV12-3 or TRBV12-4 and J is TRBJ2-5, with D possibly matching TRBD2 (6 bases). The CDR3 consists of 13 residues. V lost 4 bases and J lost 5, with 11 bases in between. The CDR3 DNA sequence: TGTGCCAGCAGTTCGGGAGTAGGGGAGACCCAGTACTTC. This codes for CASSSGVGETQYF.

At least ten counts were recorded for this clonotype. The chain combines TRBV28 with TRBJ2-7; 7 bases align to TRBD1. The V gene end was trimmed by 8 bases and the J gene end by 0 bases; junction bases not matched to a gene: 22. Germline CDR1 reads MDHEN; CDR2 reads SYDVKM. This CDR3 contains 19 residues. The CDR3 bases are TGTGCCAGCTCACCCCGGGACAGCAAGTTTCCAGGTCACTCCTACGAGCAGTACTTC. It yields the protein CASSPRDSKFPGHSYEQYF. Using reference TRBV28 and TRBJ2-7 for the parts outside the CDR3, the full variable domain is DVKVTQSSRYLVKRTGEKVFLECVQDMDHENMFWYRQDPGLGLRLIYFSYDVKMKEKGDIPEGYSVSREKKERFSLILESASTNQTSMYLCASSPRDSKFPGHSYEQYFGPGTRLTVT.

This clonotype was observed a handful of times. CDR3 sequence (DNA): TGTGCCAGCAGTCCGGACGGAGCACACTACGAGCAGTACTTC. Amino acids: CASSPDGAHYEQYF. The J gene is TRBJ2-7, the V gene TRBV7-3, with unresolved D. The germline V gene has CDR1 SGHTA and CDR2 FQGTGA. The CDR3 covers 14 residues. V was cut by 6 bases and J by 3 bases, with 15 bases left in between.

This clonotype showed up just a few times. The chain combines TRBV10-3 with TRBJ1-5; 7 bases align to TRBD1. CDR3 length: 13 residues. From germline, CDR1 is ENHRY and CDR2 SYGVKD. The V and J ends lost 5 bases and 9 bases, in that order; junction bases with no gene match: 7. The CDR3 nucleotides read TGTGCCATCAGTCGGGACAGTGAGGCGCCCCAGCATTTT. It encodes CAISRDSEAPQHF.